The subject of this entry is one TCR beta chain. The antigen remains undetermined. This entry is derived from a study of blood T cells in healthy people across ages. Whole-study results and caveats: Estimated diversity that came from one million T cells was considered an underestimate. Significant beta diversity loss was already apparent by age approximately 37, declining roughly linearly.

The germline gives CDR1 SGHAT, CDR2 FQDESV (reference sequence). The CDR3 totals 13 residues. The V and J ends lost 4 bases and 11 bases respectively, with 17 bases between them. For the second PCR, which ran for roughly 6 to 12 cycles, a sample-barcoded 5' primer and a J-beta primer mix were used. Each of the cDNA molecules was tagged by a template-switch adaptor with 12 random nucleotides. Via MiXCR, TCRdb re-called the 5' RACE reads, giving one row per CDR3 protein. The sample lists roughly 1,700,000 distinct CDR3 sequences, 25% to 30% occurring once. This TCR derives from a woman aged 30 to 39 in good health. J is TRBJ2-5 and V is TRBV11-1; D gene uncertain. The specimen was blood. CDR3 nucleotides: TGTGCCAGCAGCTCTCAACGGCCCAATGAGCAGTACTTC. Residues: CASSSQRPNEQYF.